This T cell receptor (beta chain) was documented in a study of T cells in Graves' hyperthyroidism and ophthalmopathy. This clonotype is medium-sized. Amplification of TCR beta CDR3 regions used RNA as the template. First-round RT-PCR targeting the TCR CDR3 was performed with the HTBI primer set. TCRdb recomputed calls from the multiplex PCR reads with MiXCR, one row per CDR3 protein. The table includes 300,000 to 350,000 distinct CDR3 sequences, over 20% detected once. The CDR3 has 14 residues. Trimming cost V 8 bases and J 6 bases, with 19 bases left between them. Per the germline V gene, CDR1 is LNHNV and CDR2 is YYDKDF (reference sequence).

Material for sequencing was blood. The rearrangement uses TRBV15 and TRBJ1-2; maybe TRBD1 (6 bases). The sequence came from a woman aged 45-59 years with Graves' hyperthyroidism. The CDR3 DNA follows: TGTGCCACCTCCTCTGAGGGGGTCTTCGATGGCTACACCTTC. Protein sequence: CATSSEGVFDGYTF.